The 10 T cell receptor beta chains listed next were all sequenced from one sample in a study of T-cell reconstitution after alpha-beta-depleted transplantation in children. Using unique molecular identifiers, the investigators prepared the TCRbeta library. MiXCR, applied by TCRdb to the PCR reads, yields one record per CDR3 protein. The table lists around 450,000 distinct CDR3 sequences, approximately 41% of them singletons. The material sequenced was PBMCs, taken before TCRalphabeta/CD19-depleted stem cell transplant. Receptors originate from a girl aged 2-9 years with aplastic anemia, due to receive a stem cell transplant.

V is TRBV12-3 or TRBV12-4 and J is TRBJ1-5; D gene uncertain. Deletions cut 10 bases from V and 7 bases from J, with 14 bases between. This CDR3 contains 12 residues. CDR3 amino acids: CATSGHSQPQHF. DNA for the CDR3: TGTGCCACTAGCGGGCATTCCCAGCCCCAGCATTTT.

The rearrangement uses TRBV12-3 or TRBV12-4 and TRBJ1-2; unclear D gene. V dropped 1 base and J dropped 5 bases, with 8 bases sitting between them. The CDR3 sequence is 13 residues long. CDR3 DNA: TGTGCCAGCAGTTTAGGAGTGCTATATGGCTACACCTTC. Translating it yields CASSLGVLYGYTF.

Remarks on this clonotype: This may be a read error, as it is one base from a much larger clone. The V gene is TRBV7-9, the J gene TRBJ2-6, with D possibly being TRBD1 or TRBD2 (5 bases each). Germline CDR1 and CDR2: SEHNR and FQNEAQ (reference sequence). The CDR3 is 16 amino acids. As DNA, the CDR3 is TGTGCCAGCAGCTTTGGTGGGAGCGCTGGGGCCAACATCCTGACTTTC. Translated: CASSFGGSAGANILTF.

At least ten counts were recorded for this clonotype. The rearrangement joins TRBV2 to TRBJ2-2; D assignment may be TRBD1 or TRBD2 (5 bases each). The CDR3 runs 15 residues. The ends were cut back, 6 bases at V and 0 bases at J, with 11 bases in the middle. CDR1 is SNHLY and CDR2 is FYNNEI in the germline V gene. CDR3 region: CASRGRAANTGELFF. CDR3 in DNA: TGTGCCAGCAGGGGGCGAGCGGCGAACACCGGGGAGCTGTTTTTT.

This clonotype was counted at least ten times. CDR3 protein: CASSSGGEEGYTF. In DNA, the CDR3 is TGTGCCAGCAGTTCCGGCGGGGAGGAGGGCTACACCTTC. This chain joins TRBV28 and TRBJ1-2; D gene ambiguous. CDR3 size: 13 residues. V was pared by 4 bases and J by 8 bases, with 14 bases between. Germline V lookup: CDR1 MDHEN, CDR2 SYDVKM.

In its sample, this clonotype was seen once. This sequence joins TRBV7-2 and TRBJ2-3; no clear D. This CDR3 has 14 amino acids. The germline V and J ends were trimmed by 8 bases and 3 bases, with 15 bases remaining between them. Germline assignment: CDR1 SGHTA and CDR2 FQGNSA. The CDR3 loop is CASSPGSFTDTQYF. The DNA of the CDR3 is TGTGCCAGCTCGCCTGGGTCTTTTACAGATACGCAGTATTTT.

The sample holds many counts of this clonotype. The CDR3, as DNA: TGCGCCAGCAGCTTGGACAGGGGACCGTACGAGCAGTACTTC. The encoded protein is CASSLDRGPYEQYF. The chain employs TRBV5-1 and TRBJ2-7; TRBD1 matches 7 bases. CDR3 length equals 14 residues. V lost 0 bases, J lost 4 bases, and 4 bases stayed unmatched. Germline CDR1 and CDR2: SGHRS and YFSETQ.

V usage is TRBV6-1 and J usage is TRBJ2-7; 14 bases are shared with TRBD2. This CDR3 comprises 15 residues. Germline assignment: CDR1 MNHNS and CDR2 SASEGT. With 7 bases clipped from V and 5 bases from J, the junction kept 7 bases outside the gene matches. The CDR3 DNA is TGTGCCAGCAAAAAGGGACTAGCGGGAGTTGACGAGCAGTACTTC. This gives the protein CASKKGLAGVDEQYF.

This clonotype was detected only a few times. The gene calls are TRBV20-1 and TRBJ1-1; weak D call: TRBD1 (5 bases). Trimming pared 5 bases from V and 8 bases from J, leaving 21 bases between. CDR1 is DFQATT and CDR2 is SNEGSKA in the germline V gene (reference sequence). This CDR3 is 14 amino acids long. CDR3 bases: TGCAGTGCTGAGCGGAGGGACCTGGGACCAGAAGCTTTCTTT. It specifies CSAERRDLGPEAFF.

This clonotype was seen once. The chain recombines TRBV27 with TRBJ2-3; 8 positions agree with TRBD1. Looked up from germline, CDR1 is MNHEY and CDR2 is SMNVEV (reference sequence). The CDR3 sequence is 18 residues long. V lost 4 bases to trimming and J lost 5 bases; unmatched junction nucleotides: 17. The CDR3 DNA sequence: TGTGCCAGCAGTTATTCGACCATCGGGACAGGCCTAAAAGATACGCAGTATTTT. Protein product: CASSYSTIGTGLKDTQYF.